This T cell receptor beta chain was captured by sequencing in a study of blood T cell repertoires in COVID-19. The method was immunoSEQ multiplex PCR; TCRdb's version includes in-frame clones alone and lacks a portion of them. Among about 350,000 clones listed, approximately 90% were seen once. This CDR3 has 13 amino acids. Trimming stripped 5 bases from V and 6 bases from J, with 12 bases between. CDR1 MNHEY and CDR2 SVGAGI come from the germline V gene. The chain links TRBV6-5 to TRBJ2-3; maybe TRBD2 (6 bases). Sequences were obtained from peripheral blood. The source is a woman between 18 and 29 years old who had recovered from COVID-19. The CDR3 bases are TGTGCCAGCAGTCGGGAGCCCCTGGATACGCAGTATTTT. Translation gives CASSREPLDTQYF.